Listed below are T cell receptor beta chains from one sample, sequenced in a study of shared clonotypes between healthy human individuals. Data came from immunoSEQ multiplex PCR; TCRdb stores just in-frame clones and leaves some out. Of hundreds of thousands of clones listed, roughly 72% are singletons. Input material: PBMCs. These receptors were obtained from a middle-aged woman in good health. Some clones in this sample may be carry-over from other donors' samples. Both conserved end residues are part of each CDR3. A D gene is named only where the DNA matches it firmly. The size field is filled for only some rows; it gives once, few, many or a size class.

TRBJ2-1,.,TRBD2,TRBV5-1,TGCGCCAGCAGCCCCAGCGGGGAGAGGCATGAGCAGTTCTTC,CASSPSGERHEQFF
TRBJ2-3,.,.,TRBV9,TGTGCCAGCAGCCCGCGTAATCCCTACACAGATACGCAGTATTTT,CASSPRNPYTDTQYF
TRBJ2-2,few,TRBD2,TRBV15,TGTGCCACCAGCAGAGAGGGGGGACTAGCGGTCACCGGGGAGCTGTTTTTT,CATSREGGLAVTGELFF
TRBJ1-5,.,.,TRBV6-5,TGTGCCATCAGCCGGGACAACAATCAGCCCCAGCATTTT,CAISRDNNQPQHF
TRBJ2-5,.,.,TRBV4-1,TGCGCCAGCAGTAGGCAGGTCCCTCAAGAGACCCAGTACTTC,CASSRQVPQETQYF
TRBJ2-3,.,.,TRBV2,TGTGCCAGCAGTAGCGGAGGCACAGATACGCAGTATTTT,CASSSGGTDTQYF
TRBJ2-7,.,.,TRBV28,TGTGCCAGCAGCTCCCGGACCTACGAGCAGTACTTC,CASSSRTYEQYF
TRBJ2-6,.,.,TRBV5-1,TGCGCCAGCTCCGGCAGTTCTGGGGCCAACGTCCTGACTTTC,CASSGSSGANVLTF
TRBJ2-3,.,TRBD1,TRBV28,TGTGCCACCCCGGGACAGGGCACAGATACGCAGTATTTT,CATPGQGTDTQYF
TRBJ2-2,.,TRBD1,TRBV5-1,TGCGCCAGCAGCCCGACAGGGGGCACCGGGGAGCTGTTTTTT,CASSPTGGTGELFF
TRBJ2-1,.,.,TRBV10-2,TGCGCCAGCAGTTTGTACGGGACACACAATGAGCAGTTCTTC,CASSLYGTHNEQFF
TRBJ1-1,.,TRBD1,TRBV10-3,TGTGCCATCAGTAAGACAGGGTCAGTAAACACTGAAGCTTTCTTT,CAISKTGSVNTEAFF
TRBJ1-1,.,.,TRBV28,TGTGCCAGCAGTTCAAGCACTGAAGCTTTCTTT,CASSSSTEAFF
TRBJ2-1,.,TRBD1,TRBV7-9,TGTGCCAGCAGCTTAGTCGGGGACAGGCGGGGCCCCAATGAGCAGTTCTTC,CASSLVGDRRGPNEQFF
TRBJ1-1,.,.,TRBV5-1,TGCGCCAGCAGCTTGGGTTGGGGAGGGGAGAGCACTGAAGCTTTCTTT,CASSLGWGGESTEAFF
TRBJ2-1,many,TRBD2,TRBV10-3,TGTGCCATCAGTGCCATTAGCGGGAGGAAGGACAATGAGCAGTTCTTC,CAISAISGRKDNEQFF
TRBJ2-1,.,.,TRBV18,TGTGCCAGCTCCCTTGGGGTCAATGAGCAGTTCTTC,CASSLGVNEQFF
TRBJ2-5,many,.,TRBV5-4,TGTGCCAGCAGCCAAGAGGGAAACGGGGAGACCCAGTACTTC,CASSQEGNGETQYF
TRBJ2-1,.,.,TRBV5-5,TGTGCCAGCAGCTTCGAACCCCTGGTCTACAATGAGCAGTTCTTC,CASSFEPLVYNEQFF
TRBJ2-1,.,TRBD1,TRBV9,TGTGCCAGCAGCTCGAGACAGGGGATCTCCTACAATGAGCAGTTCTTC,CASSSRQGISYNEQFF
TRBJ1-4,.,TRBD1,TRBV7-2,TGTGCCAGCAGCCCGCGAAGGGGGCGCGAAAAACTGTTTTTT,CASSPRRGREKLFF
TRBJ1-2,few,.,TRBV6-5,TGTGCCAGCAGGGCAGGAGGTAACTATGGCTACACCTTC,CASRAGGNYGYTF
TRBJ1-3,.,.,TRBV5-1,TGCGCCAGCAGCACCGACATGGGGGCCTATGGAAACACCATATATTTT,CASSTDMGAYGNTIYF
TRBJ2-7,once,.,TRBV28,TGTGCCAGCACCCGGCGGGCCGAGCAGTACTTC,CASTRRAEQYF
TRBJ2-1,few,.,TRBV6-6,TGTGCCAGCAGTCGGACTGGCTACAATGAGCAGTTCTTC,CASSRTGYNEQFF
TRBJ2-1,.,TRBD2,TRBV28,TGTGCCAGCAGTTCATTAGCGGGTGTCTCTTACAATGAGCAGTTCTTC,CASSSLAGVSYNEQFF
TRBJ2-3,.,TRBD2,TRBV10-3,TGTGCCATCAATAAGCGGGAGGGCACAGATACGCAGTATTTT,CAINKREGTDTQYF
TRBJ2-5,few,.,TRBV27,TGTGCCAGCCAACCAAACGTTGGGTTCCAGGAGACCCAGTACTTC,CASQPNVGFQETQYF
TRBJ1-5,.,.,TRBV27,TGTGCCAGCAGTTTAACGGGACCGAGCAATCAGCCCCAGCATTTT,CASSLTGPSNQPQHF
TRBJ1-1,few,.,TRBV7-9,TGTGCCAGCAGCCCGAGGACGGTGGGGATGAACACTGAAGCTTTCTTT,CASSPRTVGMNTEAFF
TRBJ2-2,many,TRBD2,TRBV30,TGTGCCTGGATATTAGCGGGTCTTGACACCGGGGAGCTGTTTTTT,CAWILAGLDTGELFF
TRBJ1-5,.,.,TRBV19,TGTGCCAGTAGTATAGTCGATCAGCCCCAGCATTTT,CASSIVDQPQHF
TRBJ2-7,.,TRBD2,TRBV7-8,TGTGCCAGCAGCTTAAGGACTAGCGGGAGGGATAGAGAAGGGCAGTACTTC,CASSLRTSGRDREGQYF
TRBJ2-3,.,TRBD2,TRBV14,TGTGCCAGCAGCCAAGACGGGAGGGCCTGGGTAGATACGCAGTATTTT,CASSQDGRAWVDTQYF
TRBJ2-5,once,TRBD2,TRBV28,TGTGCCAGCAGGGGGACTAGCGCAGGCCAAGAGACCCAGTACTTC,CASRGTSAGQETQYF
TRBJ2-1,.,.,TRBV29-1,TGCAGCGGGGTCGGCTATGAGGAGCAGTTCTTC,CSGVGYEEQFF
TRBJ2-3,once,.,TRBV4-1,TGCGCCAGCAGCCGAGAGAACACAGATACGCAGTATTTT,CASSRENTDTQYF